These T cell receptor beta chains were read from a single sample in a study of CD8 T cells in ankylosing spondylitis. Using its own MiXCR run on the 5' RACE reads, TCRdb lists one record per CDR3 protein. Of 350,000 to 450,000 distinct CDR3 sequences detected, 20% to 25% appear once; the ten largest clones hold around 13%. Material: blood, either unsorted or a sorted T cell fraction (not recorded which). The receptor source for this set is a male donor with ankylosing spondylitis or in good health (not recorded which). The CDR3 runs from the conserved cysteine through the conserved F or W. The D gene is left open where the match is weak. A row's size may be missing; if present it is once, few, many or a size class.

clone_size j_call d_call v_call cdr3_aa cdr3_nt
- TRBJ2-2 - TRBV2 CASSEVHTGELFF TGTGCCAGCAGTGAGGTCCACACCGGGGAGCTGTTTTTT
few TRBJ1-3 - TRBV7-9 CASSSDSSGNTIYF TGTGCCAGCAGCTCGGACAGCTCTGGAAACACCATATATTTT
- TRBJ1-5 - TRBV27 CASGVAEPQHF TGTGCCAGCGGTGTCGCTGAGCCCCAGCATTTT
- TRBJ2-3 TRBD1 TRBV4-1 CASSRPRGRNPDTQYF TGCGCCAGCAGCCGCCCCAGGGGGCGGAATCCAGATACGCAGTATTTT
- TRBJ2-2 TRBD1 TRBV12-3/TRBV12-4 CASTGTGTGELFF TGTGCCAGCACCGGGACAGGCACCGGGGAGCTGTTTTTT
few TRBJ2-1 - TRBV27 CASSLTGLGLYNEQFF TGTGCCAGCAGCCTAACCGGACTGGGCCTCTACAATGAGCAGTTCTTC
- TRBJ2-5 - TRBV6-2/TRBV6-3 CASISDTLLTQYF TGTGCCAGCATCTCGGACACGCTTTTGACCCAGTACTTC
- TRBJ2-5 - TRBV5-4 CASSPGTDGAQYF TGTGCCAGCAGTCCAGGGACTGATGGGGCCCAGTACTTC
- TRBJ2-6 - TRBV20-1 CSASNGRSGANVLTF TGCAGTGCTTCGAATGGGCGATCTGGGGCCAACGTCCTGACTTTC
few TRBJ2-3 - TRBV29-1 CSVEIAVRGVDTQYF TGCAGCGTTGAAATCGCGGTCAGGGGAGTAGATACGCAGTATTTT
- TRBJ2-7 TRBD1 TRBV6-1 CASSWTGGRYEQYF TGTGCCAGCAGCTGGACAGGGGGGAGGTACGAGCAGTACTTC
few TRBJ2-3 TRBD1 TRBV19 CASSISRTGVADTQYF TGTGCCAGTAGTATATCAAGGACAGGGGTCGCAGATACGCAGTATTTT
- TRBJ2-5 TRBD1 TRBV7-9 CASSIATGATQYF TGTGCCAGCAGCATAGCGACAGGGGCGACCCAGTACTTC
few TRBJ1-3 - TRBV25-1 CASSDAWDTIYF TGTGCCAGCAGTGACGCTTGGGACACCATATATTTT
- TRBJ2-7 - TRBV10-3 CAISESDGYEQYF TGTGCCATCAGTGAGTCCGACGGCTACGAGCAGTACTTC
- TRBJ2-6 - TRBV9 CASSVDRDGANVLTF TGTGCCAGCAGCGTAGACCGCGATGGGGCCAACGTCCTGACTTTC
few TRBJ1-2 - TRBV7-9 CASSLALTNTF TGTGCCAGCAGCTTAGCGCTAACCAACACCTTC
- TRBJ2-2 - TRBV11-2 CASSWDQERNTGELFF TGTGCCAGCAGCTGGGACCAGGAAAGGAACACCGGGGAGCTGTTTTTT
- TRBJ2-1 - TRBV29-1 CSVEVAGNEQFF TGCAGCGTTGAAGTTGCGGGCAATGAGCAGTTCTTC
few TRBJ2-5 TRBD2 TRBV20-1 CSAKAWSGGAGETQYF TGCAGTGCTAAAGCCTGGAGCGGGGGGGCCGGGGAGACCCAGTACTTC
many TRBJ2-3 TRBD1 TRBV12-3/TRBV12-4 CASSSTGDNTDTQYF TGTGCCAGCAGTTCGACAGGGGATAACACAGATACGCAGTATTTT
- TRBJ1-5 - TRBV2 CASSVRDSSNQPQHF TGTGCCAGCAGTGTTAGGGACTCCAGCAATCAGCCCCAGCATTTT
- TRBJ2-7 TRBD1 TRBV5-1 CASSFSGGKPYEQYF TGCGCCAGCAGCTTCTCAGGGGGTAAGCCCTACGAGCAGTACTTC
- TRBJ2-2 - TRBV12-3/TRBV12-4 CASSLWQGMLGGELFF TGTGCCAGCAGTTTGTGGCAGGGGATGTTGGGCGGGGAGCTGTTTTTT
few TRBJ2-3 - TRBV12-3/TRBV12-4 CASRVHPGVPGDTQYF TGTGCCAGCCGAGTCCACCCGGGGGTACCGGGGGATACGCAGTATTTT
few TRBJ1-5 - TRBV12-3/TRBV12-4 CASSLSGASQHF TGTGCCAGCAGTTTAAGTGGGGCCTCCCAGCATTTT
- TRBJ2-7 - TRBV2 CASSDGGPYEQYF TGTGCCAGCAGTGATGGAGGGCCGTACGAGCAGTACTTC
- TRBJ2-7 - TRBV2 CASSDENEQYF TGTGCCAGCAGTGACGAGAACGAGCAGTACTTC
- TRBJ2-7 TRBD1 TRBV27 CASSNQGDYEQYF TGTGCCAGCTCGAACCAGGGGGACTACGAGCAGTACTTC
- TRBJ2-2 - TRBV7-3 CASSLNGGENTGELFF TGTGCCAGCAGCTTAAATGGGGGCGAGAACACCGGGGAGCTGTTTTTT
many TRBJ2-5 - TRBV12-3/TRBV12-4 CASSFQETQYF TGTGCCAGCAGTTTTCAAGAGACCCAGTACTTC
- TRBJ2-2 - TRBV29-1 CSVPGQNTGELFF TGCAGCGTTCCGGGACAGAACACCGGGGAGCTGTTTTTT
many TRBJ2-2 TRBD2 TRBV9 CASTSWEGGELFF TGTGCCAGCACCTCATGGGAGGGCGGGGAGCTGTTTTTT
- TRBJ2-1 - TRBV7-2 CASGYLVGEQFF TGTGCCAGCGGATACTTAGTAGGCGAGCAGTTCTTC
few TRBJ1-1 - TRBV18 CASSPPGEQLNTEAFF TGTGCCAGCTCACCACCGGGGGAACAGCTGAACACTGAAGCTTTCTTT
few TRBJ2-2 - TRBV12-3/TRBV12-4 CASSSGGPTGELFF TGTGCCAGCTCCTCCGGGGGGCCCACCGGGGAGCTGTTTTTT
few TRBJ2-1 - TRBV4-1 CASSQDTRDNEQFF TGCGCCAGCAGCCAAGATACGAGAGACAATGAGCAGTTCTTC
- TRBJ2-1 - TRBV11-3 CASRGGAGHEQFF TGTGCCTCGAGAGGGGGGGCTGGACATGAGCAGTTCTTC
few TRBJ2-5 TRBD2 TRBV6-1 CASTWGGGNQETQYF TGTGCCAGCACCTGGGGCGGGGGAAACCAAGAGACCCAGTACTTC
- TRBJ1-1 TRBD1 TRBV12-3/TRBV12-4 CASSGTGPGTEAFF TGTGCCAGCAGTGGGACAGGGCCGGGCACTGAAGCTTTCTTT
- TRBJ2-1 TRBD2 TRBV2 CALSVGLAGGPVRFNEQFF TGTGCCCTCAGTGTAGGACTAGCGGGGGGGCCGGTACGATTCAATGAGCAGTTCTTC
- TRBJ2-1 - TRBV5-6 CASSDRTYNEQFF TGTGCCAGCAGTGACAGAACCTACAATGAGCAGTTCTTC
- TRBJ2-1 TRBD2 TRBV27 CASSLAAPYNEQFF TGTGCCAGCAGCCTAGCGGCTCCCTACAATGAGCAGTTCTTC
few TRBJ2-5 - TRBV10-3 CAISVLRQEEETQYF TGTGCCATCAGTGTTTTGAGACAGGAGGAAGAGACCCAGTACTTC
- TRBJ1-1 - TRBV7-8 CASRAAGTMNTEAFF TGTGCCAGCAGAGCCGCGGGGACCATGAACACTGAAGCTTTCTTT
few TRBJ2-1 - TRBV27 CASNSEGSTPGQPYNEQFF TGTGCCAGCAACAGTGAGGGGAGTACGCCTGGACAGCCCTACAATGAGCAGTTCTTC
- TRBJ2-2 TRBD2 TRBV27 CASSFLWFGGGVNTGELFF TGTGCCAGCAGTTTTCTGTGGTTTGGCGGGGGAGTAAACACCGGGGAGCTGTTTTTT
- TRBJ1-5 - TRBV20-1 CSAGGGRNQPQHF TGCAGTGCGGGGGGAGGTCGAAATCAGCCCCAGCATTTT
- TRBJ2-7 TRBD1 TRBV12-3/TRBV12-4 CASSSPGQGYEQYF TGTGCCAGCAGTTCGCCGGGACAGGGCTACGAGCAGTACTTC
few TRBJ2-7 - TRBV30 CAWGLRDGVYEQYF TGTGCCTGGGGCCTCCGGGACGGAGTCTACGAGCAGTACTTC
few TRBJ2-7 TRBD1 TRBV2 CASSEVDRVHEQYF TGTGCCAGCAGTGAAGTCGACAGGGTCCACGAGCAGTACTTC
- TRBJ2-5 - TRBV3-1 CASSQPHWETQYF TGTGCCAGCAGCCAACCCCACTGGGAGACCCAGTACTTC
- TRBJ2-7 TRBD2 TRBV20-1 CSARQGTSGYF TGCAGTGCTAGACAGGGGACTAGCGGATACTTC
- TRBJ2-1 TRBD2 TRBV10-3 CAIHQSGSSYNEQFF TGTGCCATCCATCAAAGCGGGAGCTCCTACAATGAGCAGTTCTTC
- TRBJ2-3 TRBD2 TRBV28 CASSAYSGATTDTQYF TGTGCCAGCAGTGCATATAGCGGGGCAACCACCGATACGCAGTATTTT
- TRBJ2-1 - TRBV29-1 CSANAGTRSYNEQFF TGCAGCGCAAATGCAGGGACGCGCTCCTACAATGAGCAGTTCTTC
- TRBJ2-1 - TRBV7-3 CASRPGGGFHEQFF TGTGCCAGCAGACCCGGGGGTGGCTTCCATGAGCAGTTCTTC
few TRBJ2-7 - TRBV11-2 CASSAGVSYEQYF TGTGCCAGCAGCGCAGGGGTCTCCTACGAGCAGTACTTC
few TRBJ2-2 - TRBV12-3/TRBV12-4 CASRLGVTRPGELFF TGTGCCAGTAGGTTGGGAGTTACGAGACCCGGGGAGCTGTTTTTT